This section outlines one TCR beta chain sequence together with its context. The data stem from a study of blood T cell repertoires in COVID-19. The data were produced by immunoSEQ multiplex PCR, yet TCRdb's version contains in-frame clones alone and is incomplete. The repertoire holds about 190,000 clones, with approximately 79% as singletons. The clonotype was recovered from a woman in her fifties or sixties with acute or convalescent COVID-19. The sequencing input was peripheral blood.

The CDR3 protein is CASTTGTANTEAFF. CDR3 nucleotides: TGTGCCAGTACGACAGGGACCGCGAACACTGAAGCTTTCTTT. The rearrangement uses TRBV19 and TRBJ1-1; 7 positions agree with TRBD1. The CDR3 is 14 residues long. V dropped 7 bases and J dropped 1; count of bases not matched to a gene: 6. Germline loops: CDR1 LNHDA, CDR2 SQIVND (reference sequence).